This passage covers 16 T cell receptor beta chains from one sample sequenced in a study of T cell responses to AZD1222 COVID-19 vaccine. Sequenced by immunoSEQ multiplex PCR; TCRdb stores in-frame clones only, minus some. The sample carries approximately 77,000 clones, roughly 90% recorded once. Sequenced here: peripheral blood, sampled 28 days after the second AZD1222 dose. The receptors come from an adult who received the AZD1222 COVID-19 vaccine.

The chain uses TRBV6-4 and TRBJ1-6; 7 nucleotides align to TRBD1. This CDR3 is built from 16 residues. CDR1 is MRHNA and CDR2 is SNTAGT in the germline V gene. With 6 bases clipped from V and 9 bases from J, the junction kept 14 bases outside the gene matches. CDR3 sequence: CASSPDRFMVRSPLHF. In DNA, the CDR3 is TGTGCCAGCAGCCCGGACAGGTTTATGGTACGTTCACCCCTCCACTTT.

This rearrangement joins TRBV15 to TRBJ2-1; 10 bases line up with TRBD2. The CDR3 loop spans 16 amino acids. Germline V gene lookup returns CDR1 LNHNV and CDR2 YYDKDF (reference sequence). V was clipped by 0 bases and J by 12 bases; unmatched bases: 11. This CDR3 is CATSRDISSGSLWQFF. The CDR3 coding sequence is TGTGCCACCAGCAGAGATATCTCTAGCGGGAGTCTTTGGCAGTTCTTC.

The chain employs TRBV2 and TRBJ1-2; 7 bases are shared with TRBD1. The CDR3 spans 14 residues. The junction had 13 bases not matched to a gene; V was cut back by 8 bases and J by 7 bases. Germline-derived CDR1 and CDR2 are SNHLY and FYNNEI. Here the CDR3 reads CASGDSTLYSGYTF. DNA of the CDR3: TGTGCCAGCGGGGACAGTACCCTGTATTCTGGCTACACCTTC. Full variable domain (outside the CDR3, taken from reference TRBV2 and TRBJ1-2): EPEVTQTPSHQVTQMGQEVILRCVPISNHLYFYWYRQILGQKVEFLVSFYNNEISEKSEIFDDQFSVERPDGSNFTLKIRSTKLEDSAMYFCASGDSTLYSGYTFGSGTRLTVV.

CDR3 protein: CASSPYGTAGNQPQHF. CDR3 coding DNA: TGTGCCAGTAGTCCCTACGGGACCGCCGGTAATCAGCCCCAGCATTTT. The chain recombines TRBV19 with TRBJ1-5; D perhaps matches TRBD1 (5 bases). Trimming stripped 5 bases from V and 4 bases from J, with 18 bases between. Germline CDR1 is LNHDA and CDR2 is SQIVND (reference sequence). The CDR3 runs 16 residues.

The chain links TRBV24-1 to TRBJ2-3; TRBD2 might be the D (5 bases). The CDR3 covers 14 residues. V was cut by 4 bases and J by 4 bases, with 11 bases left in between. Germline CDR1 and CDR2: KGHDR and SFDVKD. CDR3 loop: CATSDRGWADTQYF. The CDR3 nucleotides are TGTGCCACCAGTGACCGAGGGTGGGCAGATACGCAGTATTTT.

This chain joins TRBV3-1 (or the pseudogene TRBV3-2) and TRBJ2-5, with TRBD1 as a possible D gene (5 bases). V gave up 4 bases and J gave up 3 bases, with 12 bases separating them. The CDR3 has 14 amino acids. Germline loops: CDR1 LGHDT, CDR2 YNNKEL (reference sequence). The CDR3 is CASSPGQNKETQYF. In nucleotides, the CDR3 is TGTGCCAGCAGCCCCGGACAAAATAAAGAGACCCAGTACTTC.

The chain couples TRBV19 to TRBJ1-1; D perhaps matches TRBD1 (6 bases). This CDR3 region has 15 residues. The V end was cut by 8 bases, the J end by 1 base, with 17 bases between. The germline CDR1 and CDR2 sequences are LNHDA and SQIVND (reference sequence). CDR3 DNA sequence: TGTGCCAGTTCATTTCAGGGGTCCCAGAACACTGAAGCTTTCTTT. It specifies CASSFQGSQNTEAFF.

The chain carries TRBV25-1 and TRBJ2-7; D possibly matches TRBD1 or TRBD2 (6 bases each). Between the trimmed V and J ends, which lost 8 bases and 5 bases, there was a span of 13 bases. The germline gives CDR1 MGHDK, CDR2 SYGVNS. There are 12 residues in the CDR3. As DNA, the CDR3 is TGTGCCAGCGGTGGGGGGCTGGACGAGCAGTACTTC. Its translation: CASGGGLDEQYF.

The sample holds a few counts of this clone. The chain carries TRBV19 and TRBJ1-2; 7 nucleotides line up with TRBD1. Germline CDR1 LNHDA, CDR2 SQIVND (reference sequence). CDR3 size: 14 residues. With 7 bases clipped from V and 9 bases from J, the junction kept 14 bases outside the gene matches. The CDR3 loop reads CASTVTGTGDRYTF. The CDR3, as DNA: TGTGCCAGTACCGTGACAGGGACGGGGGATCGCTACACCTTC.

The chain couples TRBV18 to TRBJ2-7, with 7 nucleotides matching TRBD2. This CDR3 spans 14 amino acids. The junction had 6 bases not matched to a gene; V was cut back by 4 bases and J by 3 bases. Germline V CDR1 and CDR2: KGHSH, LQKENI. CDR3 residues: CASSRGGSIYEQYF. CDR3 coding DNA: TGTGCCAGCTCACGGGGCGGGAGCATCTACGAGCAGTACTTC. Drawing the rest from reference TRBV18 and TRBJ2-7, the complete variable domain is NAGVMQNPRHLVRRRGQEARLRCSPMKGHSHVYWYRQLPEEGLKFMVYLQKENIIDESGMPKERFSAEFPKEGPSILRIQQVVRGDSAAYFCASSRGGSIYEQYFGPGTRLTVT.

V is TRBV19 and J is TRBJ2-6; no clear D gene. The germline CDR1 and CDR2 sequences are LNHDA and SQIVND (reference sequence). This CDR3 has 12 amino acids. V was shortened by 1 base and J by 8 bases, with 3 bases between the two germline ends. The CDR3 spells CASSIGPNVLTF. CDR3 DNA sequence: TGTGCCAGTAGTATAGGACCCAACGTCCTGACTTTC.

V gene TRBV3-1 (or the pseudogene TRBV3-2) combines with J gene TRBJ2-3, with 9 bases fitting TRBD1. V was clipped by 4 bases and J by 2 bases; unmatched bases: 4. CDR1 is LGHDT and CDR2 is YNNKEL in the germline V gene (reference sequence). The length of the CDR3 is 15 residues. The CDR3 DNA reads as TGTGCCAGCAGCCCCGGGACAGGGTTCACAGATACGCAGTATTTT. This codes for CASSPGTGFTDTQYF.

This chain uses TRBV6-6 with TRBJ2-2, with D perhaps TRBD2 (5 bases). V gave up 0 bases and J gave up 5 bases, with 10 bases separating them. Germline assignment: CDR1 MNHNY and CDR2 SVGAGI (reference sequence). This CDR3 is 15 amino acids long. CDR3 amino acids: CASSYSLATTGELFF. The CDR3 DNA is TGTGCCAGCAGTTACTCGCTAGCAACAACCGGGGAGCTGTTTTTT.

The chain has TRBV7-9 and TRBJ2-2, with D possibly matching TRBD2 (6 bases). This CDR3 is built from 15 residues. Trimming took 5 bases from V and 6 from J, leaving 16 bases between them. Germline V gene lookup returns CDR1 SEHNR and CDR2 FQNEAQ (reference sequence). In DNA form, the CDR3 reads TGTGCCAGCAGCCCCTCGAAGGAGGGTCCCGGGGAGCTGTTTTTT. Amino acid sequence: CASSPSKEGPGELFF.

CDR3 region: CASSIEYAGYTF. The DNA of the CDR3 is TGTGCCAGTAGTATAGAATATGCTGGCTACACCTTC. This rearrangement joins TRBV19 to TRBJ1-2; D is unresolved. V was pared by 0 bases and J by 7 bases, with 6 bases between. Germline V gene data show CDR1 as LNHDA and CDR2 as SQIVND (reference sequence). The CDR3 is made up of 12 amino acids.

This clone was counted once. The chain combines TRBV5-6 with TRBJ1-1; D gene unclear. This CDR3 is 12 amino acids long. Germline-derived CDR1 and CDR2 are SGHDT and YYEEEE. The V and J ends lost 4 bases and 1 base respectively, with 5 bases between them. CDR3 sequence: CASSPRNTEAFF. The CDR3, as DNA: TGTGCCAGCAGCCCACGGAACACTGAAGCTTTCTTT. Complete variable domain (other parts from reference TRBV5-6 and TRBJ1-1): DAGVTQSPTHLIKTRGQQVTLRCSPKSGHDTVSWYQQALGQGPQFIFQYYEEEERQRGNFPDRFSGHQFPNYSSELNVNALLLGDSALYLCASSPRNTEAFFGQGTRLTVV.